Each of the 15 T cell receptor beta chains below was sequenced from the same sample in a study of shared clonotypes between healthy human individuals. Generated by immunoSEQ multiplex PCR, the TCRdb table keeps only in-frame clones and is missing some. The sample lists approximately 2.5 million clones, approximately 94% seen once, with roughly 0.36% in the top ten. Sequenced sample: naive CD4+ T cells from PBMCs. Noted subset: CD45RA+ positively selected. Source of these receptors: a man younger than 30 in good health. Some clones in this sample may be carry-over from other donors' samples.

This rearrangement joins TRBV19 to TRBJ2-5, with 8 bases that match TRBD1. Germline V gene sequence: CDR1 LNHDA, CDR2 SQIVND (reference sequence). Trimming removed 6 bases from V and 0 bases from J; junction bases left unmatched: 9. This CDR3 has 16 residues. CDR3 in DNA: TGTGCCAGTAGGCTTTCCTGGACAGGGAACCAAGAGACCCAGTACTTC. This gives the protein CASRLSWTGNQETQYF.

The rearrangement joins TRBV29-1 to TRBJ2-7; the match to TRBD1 covers 7 bases. V shed 6 bases and J 7 bases; nucleotides not matched to a gene: 9. This CDR3 has 12 residues. CDR1 is SQVTM, CDR2 ANQGSEA, per germline. This CDR3 reads CSVTGYSGEQYF. CDR3 in DNA: TGCAGCGTGACAGGGTACTCGGGTGAGCAGTACTTC.

J is TRBJ2-3 and V is TRBV15; D gene uncertain. The CDR3 is 12 amino acids. Trimming left V 5 bases short and J 5 bases short, with 8 bases between. Germline V gene sequence: CDR1 LNHNV, CDR2 YYDKDF (reference sequence). CDR3 nucleotide sequence: TGTGCCACCAGCCGGTCCGGAGATACGCAGTATTTT. Amino acid sequence: CATSRSGDTQYF.

The V and J genes are TRBV10-3 and TRBJ1-4; 10 nucleotides line up with TRBD1. CDR1 is ENHRY and CDR2 is SYGVKD in the germline V gene. The CDR3 is 15 residues long. V trimming: 6 bases; J trimming: 2 bases; junction bases outside the gene matches: 3. CDR3 nucleotide sequence: TGTGCCATCAGCCGGGACAGGGGCACTAATGAAAAACTGTTTTTT. It codes for CAISRDRGTNEKLFF.

The rearrangement links TRBV4-1 to TRBJ2-2; TRBD1 matches at 8 bases. In germline, CDR1 is MGHRA, CDR2 YSYEKL. This CDR3 has 17 residues. V was pared by 0 bases and J by 2 bases, with 5 bases of the junction left unmatched. This CDR3 reads CASSQESQGANTGELFF. The DNA for the CDR3 is TGCGCCAGCAGCCAAGAAAGCCAGGGGGCCAACACCGGGGAGCTGTTTTTT.

The CDR3 protein is CASSPRQGSHEQYF. CDR3 in DNA: TGTGCCAGCAGCCCCCGGCAGGGGTCACACGAGCAGTACTTC. The chain has TRBV9 and TRBJ2-7, with TRBD1 as a possible D gene (6 bases). The length of the CDR3 is 14 residues. Germline loops: CDR1 SGDLS, CDR2 YYNGEE. Trimming left V 4 bases short and J 5 bases short, with 16 bases between.

The genes are TRBV5-4 and TRBJ2-6; maybe TRBD2 (5 bases). V lost 4 bases and J 2 bases, leaving 13 bases between the germline ends. Per germline, CDR1 SGHNT and CDR2 YYREEE (reference sequence). This CDR3 comprises 16 residues. The CDR3 sequence: CASSPFPGTGANVLTF. The CDR3, as DNA: TGTGCCAGCAGCCCTTTTCCGGGGACTGGGGCCAACGTCCTGACTTTC. Drawing the rest from reference TRBV5-4 and TRBJ2-6, the complete variable domain is ETGVTQSPTHLIKTRGQQVTLRCSSQSGHNTVSWYQQALGQGPQFIFQYYREEENGRGNFPPRFSGLQFPNYSSELNVNALELDDSALYLCASSPFPGTGANVLTFGAGSRLTVL.

On this clone: The same CDR3 is also encoded by other DNA sequences in this sample. This chain joins TRBV18 and TRBJ2-7; D gene ambiguous. Trimming removed 2 bases from V and 2 bases from J, with 4 bases in between. CDR3 size: 12 residues. CDR1 is KGHSH and CDR2 is LQKENI in the germline V gene. The CDR3 DNA sequence: TGTGCCAGCTCACCAGGGACCTACGAGCAGTACTTC. This sequence encodes CASSPGTYEQYF.

The genes are TRBV7-3 and TRBJ2-1, with D possibly called TRBD1 or TRBD2 (5 bases each). V lost 4 bases to trimming and J lost 5 bases, with 12 bases between them. Germline assignment: CDR1 SGHTA and CDR2 FQGTGA. This CDR3 spans 14 amino acids. CDR3 residues: CASSSAGTNNEQFF. The CDR3 coding sequence is TGTGCCAGCAGCTCGGCCGGGACCAACAATGAGCAGTTCTTC.

Points on this clone: Other nucleotide sequences from this sample produce the same CDR3. The chain is built from TRBV9 and TRBJ2-7, with TRBD2 matching over 7 bases. CDR3 size: 14 residues. The germline gives CDR1 SGDLS, CDR2 YYNGEE. Trimming took 4 bases from V and 4 from J; bases not matched to a gene: 8. CDR3 residues: CASSLLAESYEQYF. CDR3 bases: TGTGCCAGCAGCCTTCTAGCGGAGTCATACGAGCAGTACTTC.

This clone was picked up one time. The rearrangement uses TRBV19 and TRBJ1-5; the match to TRBD1 covers 11 bases. The CDR3 extends over 16 amino acids. Trimming cost V 11 bases and J 2 bases; bases outside gene matches: 11. The germline CDR1 and CDR2 sequences are LNHDA and SQIVND (reference sequence). This CDR3 reads CAAGDRGDIGNQPQHF. Here the CDR3 DNA reads TGTGCCGCGGGGGACAGGGGGGATATCGGCAATCAGCCCCAGCATTTT.

Turning to this clone: Other DNA sequences of this sample code for an identical CDR3. The chain couples TRBV28 to TRBJ1-5; 7 bases agree with TRBD1. V was clipped by 11 bases and J by 1 base; unmatched bases: 2. CDR1 is MDHEN and CDR2 is SYDVKM in the germline V gene. The CDR3 is 12 amino acids. The CDR3 loop reads CASRGSNQPQHF. In nucleotides, the CDR3 is TGTGCCTCCAGGGGGAGCAATCAGCCCCAGCATTTT.

The chain uses TRBV9 and TRBJ2-1; D not resolved. CDR3 length: 14 residues. Germline V gene sequence: CDR1 SGDLS, CDR2 YYNGEE. V dropped 0 bases and J dropped 10 bases, with 14 bases sitting between them. In DNA, the CDR3 is TGTGCCAGCAGCGTAGTGGCGGTTCCCACAGAGCAGTTCTTC. Protein product: CASSVVAVPTEQFF.

The rearrangement links TRBV5-1 to TRBJ2-3; 7 bases are shared with TRBD1. The CDR3 length is 17 residues. The germline CDR1 and CDR2 sequences are SGHRS and YFSETQ. Trimming at V came to 7 bases and at J to 0 bases, leaving 14 bases not matched to a gene. CDR3 DNA: TGCGCCAGCTCCGGTGGTCACAGACAGGGTAGCACAGATACGCAGTATTTT. Its translation: CASSGGHRQGSTDTQYF.

The chain links TRBV30 to TRBJ2-3; D is possibly TRBD2 (6 bases). Germline CDR1 reads GTSNPN; CDR2 reads SVGIG (reference sequence). Trimming took 1 base from V and 3 from J, leaving 8 bases between them. CDR3 size: 13 residues. CDR3 sequence (DNA): TGTGCCTGGAGTGCGGGGGTAACAGATACGCAGTATTTT. It specifies CAWSAGVTDTQYF.